A selection of T cell receptor beta chains follows, all from one sample in a study of identical twins. TCRdb reprocessed the 5' RACE reads with MiXCR, giving one entry per CDR3 protein. The sample includes about 390,000 distinct CDR3 sequences, about 10% of them seen just once. The sequenced sample was naive T cells sorted from blood. These TCRs come from a woman between 50 and 59 years old in good health. CDR3s include the opening cysteine and the closing phenylalanine or tryptophan. A D gene is named only where the DNA matches it firmly. Only part of the rows carry a size: once, few, many, or a class if the clone is expanded.

NA	15	TRBV24-1	TRBJ1-5	few	TGTGCCACCAGTGATTTTGACGGGGATGATCAGCCCCAGCATTTT	CATSDFDGDDQPQHF
TRBD2	14	TRBV20-1	TRBJ2-1	few	TGCAGTGCTAGCTCTAGCGGGAGCAACAATGAGCAGTTCTTC	CSASSSGSNNEQFF
TRBD2	17	TRBV20-1	TRBJ2-3	many	TGCAGTGCTGCGACAGGGTTTAGCGGGAGCGGCACAGATACGCAGTATTTT	CSAATGFSGSGTDTQYF
NA	14	TRBV18	TRBJ2-1	many	TGTGCCAGCTCACCTTCACGTGGGGTCGCTGAGCAGTTCTTC	CASSPSRGVAEQFF
NA	14	TRBV10-3	TRBJ1-1	NA	TGTGCCATCAGTGACAAGACAGAGAACACTGAAGCTTTCTTT	CAISDKTENTEAFF
NA	14	TRBV24-1	TRBJ1-2	NA	TGTGCCACCAGTTACCGGGACCGCAACTATGGCTACACCTTC	CATSYRDRNYGYTF
NA	13	TRBV20-1	TRBJ2-5	many	TGCAGTGCTGTCCCGGACCATAAAGAGACCCAGTACTTC	CSAVPDHKETQYF
TRBD1	13	TRBV29-1	TRBJ2-5	few	TGCAGCGGCTATCGGGACAGGGGCGAGACCCAGTACTTC	CSGYRDRGETQYF
NA	13	TRBV10-3	TRBJ2-3	NA	TGTGCCATCAGTGAGTCGGTACGGGATACGCAGTATTTT	CAISESVRDTQYF
NA	13	TRBV20-1	TRBJ2-3	few	TGCAGTGCTAGTCGCCCAGAAGGAGATACGCAGTATTTT	CSASRPEGDTQYF
NA	13	TRBV11-2	TRBJ2-7	many	TGTGCCAGCAGCTTAGATTTTACCTACGAGCAGTACTTC	CASSLDFTYEQYF
NA	15	TRBV9	TRBJ2-3	few	TGTGCCAGCAGCGCGACTAGTCGAAGGGGGGATACGCAGTATTTT	CASSATSRRGDTQYF
NA	14	TRBV12-3/TRBV12-4	TRBJ2-1	NA	TGTGCCAGCAGTTTGAGGCGGGCTGACAATGAGCAGTTCTTC	CASSLRRADNEQFF
NA	13	TRBV5-1	TRBJ1-2	NA	TGCGCCAGCAGCGATCAGGGAGGGTTTGACTACACCTTC	CASSDQGGFDYTF
TRBD2	18	TRBV7-9	TRBJ2-1	NA	TGTGCCAGCAGCGGATCGGGACTAGCGGGAGTGACCTACAATGAGCAGTTCTTC	CASSGSGLAGVTYNEQFF
NA	17	TRBV12-3/TRBV12-4	TRBJ2-5	NA	TGTGCCAGCAGTTTAGGTCCGGGGAGGGGGGTGCAAGAGACCCAGTACTTC	CASSLGPGRGVQETQYF
TRBD2	15	TRBV27	TRBJ2-5	few	TGTGCCAGCAGTTCCCTAGCGGTACGGGGAGAGACCCAGTACTTC	CASSSLAVRGETQYF
TRBD2	14	TRBV20-1	TRBJ2-3	NA	TGCAGTGCTAGCGGAGCGGGAGTCGTAGATACGCAGTATTTT	CSASGAGVVDTQYF
NA	13	TRBV20-1	TRBJ2-5	many	TGCAGTGCTAGAGAATTGGGACAAGAGACCCAGTACTTC	CSARELGQETQYF
NA	16	TRBV3-1	TRBJ2-1	few	TGTGCCAGCAGCAACCGACAAAGGGGCGGGGACAATGAGCAGTTCTTC	CASSNRQRGGDNEQFF
NA	14	TRBV9	TRBJ2-5	many	TGTGCCAGCAGCGTAGCGCAATACCAAGAGACCCAGTACTTC	CASSVAQYQETQYF
NA	16	TRBV27	TRBJ2-3	few	TGTGCCAGCAGTTCCCCGCGGGAAGGGCTAACAGATACGCAGTATTTT	CASSSPREGLTDTQYF
NA	15	TRBV5-1	TRBJ2-3	NA	TGCGCCAGCAGCGGCGGGGTCGGAGCGACAGATACGCAGTATTTT	CASSGGVGATDTQYF
NA	15	TRBV5-6	TRBJ2-7	NA	TGTGCCAGCAGCTTACGGGCCGCGAGCTCCTACGAGCAGTACTTC	CASSLRAASSYEQYF
NA	16	TRBV27	TRBJ2-2	NA	TGTGCCAGCAGTTTATGGGGTGGTGGGCTCCCCGGGGAGCTGTTTTTT	CASSLWGGGLPGELFF
TRBD2	13	TRBV7-9	TRBJ2-7	few	TGTGCCAGCAGCTCTACTAGCGGGGGCGAGCAGTACTTC	CASSSTSGGEQYF
TRBD2	15	TRBV27	TRBJ2-1	many	TGTGCCAGCACCTCGACTAGCGGGAGAATAAATGAGCAGTTCTTC	CASTSTSGRINEQFF
TRBD1	17	TRBV5-1	TRBJ2-7	few	TGCGCCAGCAGCGGCTCCTTGGGACAGGCGCTCTCCTACGAGCAGTACTTC	CASSGSLGQALSYEQYF
NA	14	TRBV5-4	TRBJ2-1	NA	TGTGCCAGCAGCTCAGGACTGGACTACAATGAGCAGTTCTTC	CASSSGLDYNEQFF
NA	12	TRBV14	TRBJ2-3	NA	TGTGCCAGCAGCCAAGAAAGGATCACGCAGTATTTT	CASSQERITQYF
TRBD2	15	TRBV29-1	TRBJ2-1	few	TGCAGCGCCGATGGCCGCCGGGAGGGCCGGAATGAGCAGTTCTTC	CSADGRREGRNEQFF
NA	12	TRBV24-1	TRBJ2-1	few	TGTGCCACCGAGGGCGCTGGGAATGAGCAGTTCTTC	CATEGAGNEQFF
NA	15	TRBV5-1	TRBJ2-2	many	TGCGCCAGCAGCAGAGAGGGGTTGGTGACCGGGGAGCTGTTTTTT	CASSREGLVTGELFF
TRBD1	13	TRBV5-6	TRBJ2-1	NA	TGTGCCAGCAGCTTTCAGGGGGCGAATGAGCAGTTCTTC	CASSFQGANEQFF
NA	14	TRBV12-3/TRBV12-4	TRBJ1-4	few	TGTGCCAGCAGTTTTAGGGGTACTAATGAAAAACTGTTTTTT	CASSFRGTNEKLFF
NA	13	TRBV4-1	TRBJ1-5	many	TGCGCCAGCAGCCAAGATAGGGATCAGCCCCAGCATTTT	CASSQDRDQPQHF
TRBD2	13	TRBV20-1	TRBJ2-1	NA	TGCAGTGCTAGCGGGACTAGCGTCAATGAGCAGTTCTTC	CSASGTSVNEQFF
NA	15	TRBV11-2	TRBJ1-1	NA	TGTGCCAGCAGCTCCTGGGGAAGGGACGGGGCGGGTGCTTTCTTT	CASSSWGRDGAGAFF
TRBD2	17	TRBV20-1	TRBJ2-3	few	TGCAGTGCTAGAGTCTACCTAGCGGGGACTAGCACAGATACGCAGTATTTT	CSARVYLAGTSTDTQYF
TRBD2	15	TRBV15	TRBJ2-2	many	TGTGCCACCAGCAGAGAGTTTAGCGGGACCGGGGAGCTGTTTTTT	CATSREFSGTGELFF
TRBD2	17	TRBV3-1	TRBJ2-1	few	TGTGCCAGCAGCCCCCTAGGAGCGGGAGCGACCCTTTGGGGGCAGTTCTTC	CASSPLGAGATLWGQFF
TRBD2	15	TRBV4-1	TRBJ2-7	many	TGCGCCAGCAGCCAAGGGGTAGCGGGAGTCGGCGAGCAGTACTTC	CASSQGVAGVGEQYF
TRBD2	16	TRBV13	TRBJ2-7	few	TGTGCCAGCAGCCCCTCTCGGGGACTAGCACCTACGAAGCAGTACTTC	CASSPSRGLAPTKQYF
NA	16	TRBV4-1	TRBJ2-1	NA	TGCGCCAGCAGCCAACCTACATCCGGGAGAAACAATGAGCAGTTCTTC	CASSQPTSGRNNEQFF
NA	16	TRBV11-2	TRBJ2-2	few	TGTGCCAGCAGCTTACTGGGGAAGGAGGACACCGGGGAGCTGTTTTTT	CASSLLGKEDTGELFF
NA	13	TRBV20-1	TRBJ1-1	few	TGCAGTGCTAGAACCGGGACACAGGGTGAAGCTTTCTTT	CSARTGTQGEAFF
TRBD1	15	TRBV6-6	TRBJ2-3	NA	TGTGCCAGCAGTCGGACAGGGGTGGGCACAGATACGCAGTATTTT	CASSRTGVGTDTQYF
TRBD2	16	TRBV19	TRBJ2-2	NA	TGTGCCAGTAGTATTTTCGGGAGGCCGAACACCGGGGAGCTGTTTTTT	CASSIFGRPNTGELFF
NA	14	TRBV5-1	TRBJ2-5	many	TGCGCCAGCGCCTCGGACAGAAGATTAGAGACCCAGTACTTC	CASASDRRLETQYF
NA	8	TRBV30	TRBJ2-1	NA	TGTGCCTGCAATGAGCAGTTCTTC	CACNEQFF
TRBD1	14	TRBV6-5	TRBJ1-1	NA	TGTGCCAGCGGATTAGGACAGGCGAACACTGAAGCTTTCTTT	CASGLGQANTEAFF
NA	13	TRBV5-1	TRBJ2-3	few	TGCGCCAGCAGCTTGGCTTACCTGGATACGCAGTATTTT	CASSLAYLDTQYF
NA	19	TRBV4-1	TRBJ2-2	NA	TGCGCCAGCAGCCAATACAGGGAAGCCCGTGATGGGAGAACCGGGGAGCTGTTTTTT	CASSQYREARDGRTGELFF
NA	17	TRBV6-1	TRBJ2-5	few	TGTGCCAGCAGTGATCAACCCCTTGGGCGGGGCGAAGAGACCCAGTACTTC	CASSDQPLGRGEETQYF
TRBD2	15	TRBV14	TRBJ2-1	many	TGTGCCAGCAGCCTCGGGACTAGCGGGAGATATGAGCAGTTCTTC	CASSLGTSGRYEQFF
NA	12	TRBV12-3/TRBV12-4	TRBJ2-5	many	TGTGCCACCAAGGGGCCCCAAGAGACCCAGTACTTC	CATKGPQETQYF
NA	17	TRBV7-9	TRBJ2-3	many	TGTGCCAGCCGTCGGGATAGGGAAGGGGCGGGGACAGATACGCAGTATTTT	CASRRDREGAGTDTQYF